These 3 T cell receptor beta chains share one sample of origin, sequenced in a study of blood T cell repertoires in COVID-19. Some clones are missing from TCRdb's copy, which holds only in-frame ones; the method was immunoSEQ multiplex PCR. The table has a few hundred thousand clones, 80% to 90% seen once; the top ten hold just under 20%. Sequencing was carried out using peripheral blood. The receptors come from a man younger than 40 with active or convalescent COVID-19.

V usage is TRBV7-9 and J usage is TRBJ1-5, with a possible D match to TRBD1 (5 bases). V lost 1 base and J lost 2, with 12 bases in between. The CDR3 has 16 amino acids. Germline V CDR1 and CDR2: SEHNR, FQNEAQ (reference sequence). Here the CDR3 DNA reads TGTGCCAGCAGCTTAGGGACAACATGGGGCAATCAGCCCCAGCATTTT. Translating it yields CASSLGTTWGNQPQHF.

The chain has TRBV6-5 and TRBJ1-6; tentatively, D is TRBD1 (6 bases). The CDR3 spans 14 residues. CDR1 MNHEY and CDR2 SVGAGI come from the germline V gene. The V end was cut by 5 bases, the J end by 7 bases, with 12 bases between. The CDR3 sequence is CASSTQGSNSPLHF. The CDR3 DNA reads TGTGCCAGCAGTACACAGGGATCGAATTCACCCCTCCACTTT.

The CDR3, as DNA: TGTGCCACCGCGGCTTGGGGCCTACCCTACGAGCAGTACTTC. It is translated as CATAAWGLPYEQYF. This chain uses TRBV27 with TRBJ2-7; TRBD1 might be the D (5 bases). The CDR3 consists of 14 residues. The ends were cut back, 10 bases at V and 2 bases at J, with 18 bases in the middle. Germline V lookup: CDR1 MNHEY, CDR2 SMNVEV (reference sequence).